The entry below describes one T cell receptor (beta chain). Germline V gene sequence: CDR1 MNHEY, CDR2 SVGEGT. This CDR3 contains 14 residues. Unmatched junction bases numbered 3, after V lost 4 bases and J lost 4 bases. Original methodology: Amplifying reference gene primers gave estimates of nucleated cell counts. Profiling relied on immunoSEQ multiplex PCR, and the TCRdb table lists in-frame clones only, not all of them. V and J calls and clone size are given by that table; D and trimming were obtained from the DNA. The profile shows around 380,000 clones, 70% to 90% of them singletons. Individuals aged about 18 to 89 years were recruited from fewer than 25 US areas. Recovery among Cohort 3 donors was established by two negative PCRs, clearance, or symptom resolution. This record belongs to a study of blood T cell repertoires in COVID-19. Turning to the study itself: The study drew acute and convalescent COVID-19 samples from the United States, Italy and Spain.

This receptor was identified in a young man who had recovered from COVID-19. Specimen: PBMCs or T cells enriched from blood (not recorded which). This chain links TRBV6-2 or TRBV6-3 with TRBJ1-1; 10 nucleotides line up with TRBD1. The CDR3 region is CASSWDRGSTEAFF. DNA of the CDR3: TGTGCCAGCAGTTGGGACAGGGGTAGCACTGAAGCTTTCTTT.